This T cell receptor beta chain came from a study of human T cells and chemical hapten exposure (dated by TCRdb to the early 2020s). Regarding the study in general: For sensitization, 2% DPC in acetone was applied to a roughly 2 cm by roughly 2 cm area of upper inner arm skin. Patients additionally received weekly therapeutic DPC doses to the scalp throughout the approximately 24-week study period. Patch testing was performed on the upper back with Finn chambers containing 0.01% DPC, and the patch tests were scored after 6 days according to International Contact Dermatitis Research Group standards. The patient cohort, mostly female, included alopecia areata with under or over 50% scalp involvement, alopecia totalis and alopecia universalis. Libraries were combined into a pool for sequencing, and differences in TCR yield between samples came mainly from small differences in library volumes within the pool. This study followed changes in the peripheral blood TCR repertoire in vivo during primary and secondary sensitization of alopecia patients to the hapten diphenylcyclopropenone (DPC). Blood samples were taken from patients before sensitization (week 0) and at 2, 6 and about 24 weeks after DPC sensitization. For TCR sequencing, blood came from 25 to 35 alopecia patients at anywhere from one to four time points (pre-sensitization, 2, 6 and 24 weeks). What the work shows at the level of the full study, not this receptor alone: After repeated subsampling, the strength of the expansion versus patch-test correlation and the threshold at which it became significant changed. All patients had alopecia, a presumed autoimmune disease, so their immune response might differ from that of healthy individuals. Patch test score was positively correlated with the number of PT1 expanded TCRs, with significance at thresholds 8, 16 and 32 but not at 4. DPC sensitization did not change how many TCRs were above 1 in 1000 frequency, and no evidence was found of alterations in global repertoire structure. Compared with pre-sensitization or healthy control sets, expanded TCRs formed significantly more large CDR3 similarity clusters, which is consistent with antigen-driven responses.

The time point label of this sample denotes: patch test 2, 6 weeks after DPC sensitization. Explained via the paper, the treatment or condition label denotes: therapeutic diphenylcyclopropenone sensitization with weekly scalp DPC. At every patch-test visit, the blood draw took place before the patch test was put on. To be eligible, patients had to be aged 18 to 70, diagnosed with alopecia and judged suitable for DPC therapy, while pregnant patients were excluded. Total RNA was extracted from unfractionated whole blood collected in Tempus Blood RNA tubes. The germline V gene (reference sequence) sets CDR1 to DFQATT and CDR2 to SNEGSKA. The cysteine opens and the phenylalanine closes a CDR3 of 12 amino acids. Only the CDR3 region is kept as DNA, spanning 36 bases read in frame from base 1. V is shortened by 4 bases, J by 2 bases, and the region joining them spans 8 bases. This clonotype was seen a handful of times. It lacks a known antigen. No base quality information exists; no much larger clone differs at one position.

Library preparation used RACE. Sequenced using a NextSeq 500. During library preparation, unique molecular identifiers were attached to individual cDNA molecules so that TCRs could be counted in a quantitative, reproducible way. For every blood RNA sample, sequencing covered both the TCR alpha and TCR beta chains. Regarding the original processing steps: A median of about 87,000 TCRs per sample was observed, with a range of about 20,000 to 690,600. The Decombinator software suite was used to annotate the V, J and CDR3 of the TCR reads. For the PS versus PT1 abundance plots, all samples were subsampled to the same number of TCRs (28,000). TCRs were defined as expanded if absent before sensitization and observed at least eight times at the 2-week time point. Using fastp at Q25 and MiXCR, TCRdb reprocessed the public reads and kept productive beta chains. Identical CDR3 protein sequences are pooled into one entry, listed with their most common genes and DNA. V and J calls and clone size were set by TCRdb, not the authors. This sample comprises 70,000 to 90,000 distinct CDR3 sequences, roughly a tenth of them detected only once. Of the sample, around 5% is held by the ten largest clones.

The receptor was isolated from a woman between 45 and 60 years old with alopecia areata. Some clones in this sample may be carry-over from other donors' samples. The starting material was whole blood, obtained in connection with sensitization to the hapten diphenylcyclopropenone (DPC). The rearrangement joined TRBV20-1 to TRBJ1-2, with no D gene named confidently. The CDR3: CSAKGDNYGYTF. The nucleotides read TGCAGTGCTAAGGGAGACAACTATGGCTACACCTTC.